The clone carrying this T cell receptor beta chain occurred once. Its antigen remains unidentified. With V trimmed by 5 bases and J by 5 bases, 6 bases remained unmatched. Per the germline V gene, CDR1 is SGHTA and CDR2 is FQGTGA. This CDR3 is built from 14 residues. The source of the sample is a study of CD4 T cells in relation to SARS-CoV-2 and coronaviruses. About the study: After roughly ten days of antigen culture, PBMC TCR beta CDR3s were sequenced. General observations from the study: About 65% of donors had memory CD4+ clonotypes crossrecognizing SARS-CoV-2 and common cold coronavirus spike. Each donor contributed either pre-pandemic or post-infection samples, not both.

Using immunoSEQ multiplex PCR, the repertoire was profiled, and TCRdb retains in-frame clones only, with some absent. The sample includes 20,000 to 25,000 clones, roughly 76% of them seen just once. Unexposed donor CD4+ T cells date from about 2011-2018, before the COVID-19 pandemic. Isolation of CD4+ T cells took place after about 9 days in culture. This chain connects TRBV7-3 to TRBJ2-1; 7 bases align to TRBD1. This clonotype was sampled from a human donor in good health. The sequenced sample was CD4+ T cells from PBMCs, cultured in vitro. The CDR3 DNA follows: TGTGCCAGCAGCAAGACAGGGACAGACAATGAGCAGTTCTTC. This translates into CASSKTGTDNEQFF.